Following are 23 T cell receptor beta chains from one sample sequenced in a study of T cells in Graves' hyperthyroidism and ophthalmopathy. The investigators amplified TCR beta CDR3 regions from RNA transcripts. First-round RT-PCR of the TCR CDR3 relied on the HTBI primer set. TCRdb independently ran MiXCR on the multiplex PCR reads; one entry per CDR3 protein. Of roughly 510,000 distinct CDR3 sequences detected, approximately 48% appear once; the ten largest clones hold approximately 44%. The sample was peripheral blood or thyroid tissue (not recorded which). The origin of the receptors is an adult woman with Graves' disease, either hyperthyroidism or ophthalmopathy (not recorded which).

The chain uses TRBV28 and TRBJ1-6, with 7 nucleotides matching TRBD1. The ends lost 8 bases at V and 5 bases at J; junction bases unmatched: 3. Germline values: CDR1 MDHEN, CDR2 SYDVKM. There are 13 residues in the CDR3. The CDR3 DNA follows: TGTGCCAGCTTACAGGGGAATAATTCACCCCTCCACTTT. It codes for CASLQGNNSPLHF. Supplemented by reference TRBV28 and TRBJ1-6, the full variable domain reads DVKVTQSSRYLVKRTGEKVFLECVQDMDHENMFWYRQDPGLGLRLIYFSYDVKMKEKGDIPEGYSVSREKKERFSLILESASTNQTSMYLCASLQGNNSPLHFGNGTRLTVT.

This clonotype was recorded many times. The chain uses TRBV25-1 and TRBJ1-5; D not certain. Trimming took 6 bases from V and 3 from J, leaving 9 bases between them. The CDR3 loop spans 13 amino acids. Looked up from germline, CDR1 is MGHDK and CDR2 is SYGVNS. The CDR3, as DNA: TGTGCCAGCAGCGCAGGCCTCAATCAGCCCCAGCATTTT. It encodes CASSAGLNQPQHF. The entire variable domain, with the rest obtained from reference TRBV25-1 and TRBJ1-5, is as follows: EADIYQTPRYLVIGTGKKITLECSQTMGHDKMYWYQQDPGMELHLIHYSYGVNSTEKGDLSSESTVSRIRTEHFPLTLESARPSHTSQYLCASSAGLNQPQHFGDGTRLSIL.

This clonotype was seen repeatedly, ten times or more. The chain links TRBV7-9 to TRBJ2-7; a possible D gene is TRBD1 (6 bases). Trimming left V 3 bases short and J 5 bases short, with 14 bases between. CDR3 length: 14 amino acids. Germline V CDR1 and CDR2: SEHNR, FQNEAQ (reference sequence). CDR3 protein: CASSFSDRPHEQYF. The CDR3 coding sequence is TGTGCCAGCAGCTTCAGCGACAGGCCCCACGAGCAGTACTTC. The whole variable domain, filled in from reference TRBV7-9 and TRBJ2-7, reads DTGVSQNPRHKITKRGQNVTFRCDPISEHNRLYWYRQTLGQGPEFLTYFQNEAQLEKSRLLSDRFSAERPKGSFSTLEIQRTEQGDSAMYLCASSFSDRPHEQYFGPGTRLTVT.

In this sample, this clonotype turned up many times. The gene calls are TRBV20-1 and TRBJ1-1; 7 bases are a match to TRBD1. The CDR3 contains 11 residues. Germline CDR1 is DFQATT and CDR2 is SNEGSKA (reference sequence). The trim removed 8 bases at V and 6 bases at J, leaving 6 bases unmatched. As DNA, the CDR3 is TGCAGTTCGAAGAGGGGGCCTGAAGCTTTCTTT. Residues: CSSKRGPEAFF.

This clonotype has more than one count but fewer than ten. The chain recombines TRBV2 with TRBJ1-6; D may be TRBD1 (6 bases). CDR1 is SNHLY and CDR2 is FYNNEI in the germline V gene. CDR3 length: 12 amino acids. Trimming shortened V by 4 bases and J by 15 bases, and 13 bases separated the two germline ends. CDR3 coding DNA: TGTGCCAGCAGTGGAGGGGGGCTCCTCCTCCACTTT. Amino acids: CASSGGGLLLHF.

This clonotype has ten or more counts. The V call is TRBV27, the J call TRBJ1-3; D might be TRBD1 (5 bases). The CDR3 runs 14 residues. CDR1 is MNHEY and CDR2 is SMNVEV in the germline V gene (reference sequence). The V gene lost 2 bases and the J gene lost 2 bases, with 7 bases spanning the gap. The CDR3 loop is CASSLGGTGNTIYF. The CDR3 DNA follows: TGTGCCAGCAGTTTAGGGGGAACTGGAAACACCATATATTTT.

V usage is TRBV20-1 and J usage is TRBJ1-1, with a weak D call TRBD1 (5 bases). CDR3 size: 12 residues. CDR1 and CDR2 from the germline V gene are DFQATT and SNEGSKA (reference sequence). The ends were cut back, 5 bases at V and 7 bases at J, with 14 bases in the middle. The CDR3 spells CSAYTRGDEAFF. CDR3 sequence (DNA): TGCAGTGCTTATACCCGGGGGGATGAAGCTTTCTTT.

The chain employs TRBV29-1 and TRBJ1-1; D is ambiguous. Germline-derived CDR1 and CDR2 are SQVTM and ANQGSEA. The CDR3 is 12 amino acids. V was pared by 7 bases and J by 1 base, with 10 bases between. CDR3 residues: CSADTTNTEAFF. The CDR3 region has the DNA TGCAGCGCTGACACCACGAACACTGAAGCTTTCTTT.

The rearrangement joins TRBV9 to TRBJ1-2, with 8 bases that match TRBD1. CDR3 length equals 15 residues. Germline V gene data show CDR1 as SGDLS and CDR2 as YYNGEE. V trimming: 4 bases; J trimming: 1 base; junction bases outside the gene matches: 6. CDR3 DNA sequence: TGTGCCAGCAGCCCGTCAGGGGGCCTTAACTATGGCTACACCTTC. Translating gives CASSPSGGLNYGYTF. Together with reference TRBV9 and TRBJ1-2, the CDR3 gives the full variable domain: DSGVTQTPKHLITATGQRVTLRCSPRSGDLSVYWYQQSLDQGLQFLIQYYNGEERAKGNILERFSAQQFPDLHSELNLSSLELGDSALYFCASSPSGGLNYGYTFGSGTRLTVV.

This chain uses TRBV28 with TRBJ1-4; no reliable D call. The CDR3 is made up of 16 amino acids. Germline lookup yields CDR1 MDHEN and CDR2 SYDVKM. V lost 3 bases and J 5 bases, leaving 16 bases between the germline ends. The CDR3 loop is CASSFIRPGTNEKLFF. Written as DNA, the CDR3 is TGTGCCAGCAGTTTCATCCGGCCAGGCACGAATGAAAAACTGTTTTTT.

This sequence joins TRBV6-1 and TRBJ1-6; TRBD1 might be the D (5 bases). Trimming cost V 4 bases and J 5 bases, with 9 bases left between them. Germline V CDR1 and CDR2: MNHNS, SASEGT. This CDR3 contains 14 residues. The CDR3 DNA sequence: TGTGCCAGCAGTGCGACAGCAGATAATTCACCCCTCCACTTT. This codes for CASSATADNSPLHF.

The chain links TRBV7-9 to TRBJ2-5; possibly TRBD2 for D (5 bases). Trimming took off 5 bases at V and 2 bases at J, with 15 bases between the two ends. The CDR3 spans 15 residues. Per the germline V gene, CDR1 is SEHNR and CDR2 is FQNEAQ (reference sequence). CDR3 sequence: CASSQGLREQETQYF. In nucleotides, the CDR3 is TGTGCCAGCAGCCAAGGTCTGAGGGAACAAGAGACCCAGTACTTC.

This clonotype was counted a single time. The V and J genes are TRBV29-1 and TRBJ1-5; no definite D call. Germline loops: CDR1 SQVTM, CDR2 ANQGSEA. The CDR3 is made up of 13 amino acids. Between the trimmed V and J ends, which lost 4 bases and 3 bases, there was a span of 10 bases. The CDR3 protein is CSVVSGINQPQHF. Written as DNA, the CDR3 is TGCAGCGTTGTGTCCGGTATCAATCAGCCCCAGCATTTT.

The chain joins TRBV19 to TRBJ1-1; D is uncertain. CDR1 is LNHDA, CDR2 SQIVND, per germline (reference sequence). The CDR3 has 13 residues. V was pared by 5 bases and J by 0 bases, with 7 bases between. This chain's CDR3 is CASSGFLNTEAFF. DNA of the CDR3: TGTGCCAGTAGTGGTTTTTTGAACACTGAAGCTTTCTTT.

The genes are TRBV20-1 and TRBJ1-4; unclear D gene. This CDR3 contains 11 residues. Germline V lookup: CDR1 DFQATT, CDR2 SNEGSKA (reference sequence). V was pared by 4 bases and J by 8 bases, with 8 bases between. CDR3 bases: TGCAGTGCTATGATAGGAGAAAAACTGTTTTTT. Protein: CSAMIGEKLFF.

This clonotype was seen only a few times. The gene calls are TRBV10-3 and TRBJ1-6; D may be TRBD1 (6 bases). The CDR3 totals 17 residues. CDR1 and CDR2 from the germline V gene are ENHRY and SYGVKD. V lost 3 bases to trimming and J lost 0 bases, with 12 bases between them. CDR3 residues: CAISDGTTSSYNSPLHF. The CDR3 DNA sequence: TGTGCCATCAGTGACGGGACAACGAGCTCCTATAATTCACCCCTCCACTTT.

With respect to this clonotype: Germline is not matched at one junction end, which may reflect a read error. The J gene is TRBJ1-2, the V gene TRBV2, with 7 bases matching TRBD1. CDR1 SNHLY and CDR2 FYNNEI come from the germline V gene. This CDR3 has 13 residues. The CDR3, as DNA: TGTGCCAGCCAGGGGGATTCCTACTATGACTACACCTTC. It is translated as CASQGDSYYDYTF.

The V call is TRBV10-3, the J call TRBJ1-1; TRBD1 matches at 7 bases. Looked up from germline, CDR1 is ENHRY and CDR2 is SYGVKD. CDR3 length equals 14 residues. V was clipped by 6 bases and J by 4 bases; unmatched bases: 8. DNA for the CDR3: TGTGCCATCAGCGGTCAGGGGGTCAGCACTGAAGCTTTCTTT. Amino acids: CAISGQGVSTEAFF.

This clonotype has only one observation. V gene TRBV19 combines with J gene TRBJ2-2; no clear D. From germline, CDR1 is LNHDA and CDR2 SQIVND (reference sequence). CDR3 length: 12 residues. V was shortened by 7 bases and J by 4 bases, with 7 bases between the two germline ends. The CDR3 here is CASKLSTGELFF. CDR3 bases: TGTGCCAGTAAATTGAGCACCGGGGAGCTGTTTTTT.

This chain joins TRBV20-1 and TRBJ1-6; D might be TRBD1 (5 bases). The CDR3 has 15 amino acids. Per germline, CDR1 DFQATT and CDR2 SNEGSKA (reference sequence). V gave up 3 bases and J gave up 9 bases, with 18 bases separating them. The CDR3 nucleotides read TGCAGTGCTAGTGTTAGTGGGGGGGAGGTTTCACCCCTCCACTTT. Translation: CSASVSGGEVSPLHF.

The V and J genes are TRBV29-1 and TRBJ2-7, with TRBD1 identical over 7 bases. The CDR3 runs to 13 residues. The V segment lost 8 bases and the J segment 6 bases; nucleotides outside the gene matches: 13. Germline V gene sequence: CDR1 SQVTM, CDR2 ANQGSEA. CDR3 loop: CSSPQGVMIEQYF. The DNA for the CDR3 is TGCAGCAGTCCTCAGGGGGTGATGATCGAGCAGTACTTC.

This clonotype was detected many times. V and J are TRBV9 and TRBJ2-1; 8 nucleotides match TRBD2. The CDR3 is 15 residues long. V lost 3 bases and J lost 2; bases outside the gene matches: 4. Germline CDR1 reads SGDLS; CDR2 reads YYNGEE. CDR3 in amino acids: CASSEGSGTYNEQFF. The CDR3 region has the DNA TGTGCCAGCAGCGAGGGTAGCGGGACCTACAATGAGCAGTTCTTC.

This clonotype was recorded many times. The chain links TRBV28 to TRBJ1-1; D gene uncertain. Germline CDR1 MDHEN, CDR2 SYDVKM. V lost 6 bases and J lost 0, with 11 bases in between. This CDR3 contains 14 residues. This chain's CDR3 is CASRTPVVNTEAFF. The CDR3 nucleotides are TGTGCCAGCAGGACCCCCGTAGTGAACACTGAAGCTTTCTTT.